A selection of T cell receptor beta chains follows, all from one sample in a study of cytomegalovirus exposure and HLA in healthy donors. This table comes from immunoSEQ multiplex PCR, and its TCRdb copy is limited to in-frame clones, with some not included. This sample has more than 130,000 clones, with roughly 76% found just once. Material: PBMCs. The receptor source for this set is a human donor in good health. Each CDR3 is given with its conserved first and last residue. A D gene is named only where the DNA matches it firmly. Clone size is shown for a subset of rows, as once, few, many or a class of expanded clone.

V,D,size,J,DNA,CDR3
TRBV27,TRBD2,-,TRBJ2-7,TGTGCCAGCAGTTTAGCGGCTAGCGGGGTCGAGCAGTACTTC,CASSLAASGVEQYF
TRBV15,-,-,TRBJ2-2,TGTGCCACCGTTTCGGCTCCCGGGAGCGGGGAGCTGTTTTTT,CATVSAPGSGELFF
TRBV5-1,TRBD1,-,TRBJ1-1,TGCGCCAGCAGCGCGGACGGGACAGGGTATGGGAACACTGAAGCTTTCTTT,CASSADGTGYGNTEAFF
TRBV10-3,TRBD1,-,TRBJ2-5,TGTGCCATCAGTGAAAAGGGACAGGGGGATGGGGATCGAGAGACCCAGTACTTC,CAISEKGQGDGDRETQYF
TRBV10-3,-,-,TRBJ1-2,TGTGCCATCAGTGAGTCCCAGGCGCCTGGCTACCCCTTC,CAISESQAPGYPF
TRBV7-3,TRBD1,-,TRBJ1-1,TGTGCCAGCAGCCTGGGACAGCACACTGAAGCTTTCTTT,CASSLGQHTEAFF
TRBV11-3,-,-,TRBJ2-1,TGTGCCAGCAGTAAGATAGACAATGAGCAGTTCTTC,CASSKIDNEQFF
TRBV11-2,TRBD2,once,TRBJ2-5,TGTGCCAGCAGCCCAACTAGCGGGCAAGAGACCCAGTACTTC,CASSPTSGQETQYF
TRBV7-9,-,-,TRBJ1-5,TGTTCCAGCAGCCCAGATCAGCCCCAGCATTTT,CSSSPDQPQHF
TRBV6-6,-,-,TRBJ1-5,TGTGCCAGCAGCCCGGATCAGCCCCAGCATTTT,CASSPDQPQHF
TRBV29-1,TRBD1,-,TRBJ2-7,TGCAGCGTTGCTGGGACAGAAAAAGCCTACGAGCAGTACTTC,CSVAGTEKAYEQYF
TRBV7-9,TRBD1,few,TRBJ2-1,TGTGCCAGCAGCGTCACAGGGGGCCCGGGGCATGAGCAGTTCTTC,CASSVTGGPGHEQFF
TRBV6-1,-,many,TRBJ2-7,TGTGCCAGCATCCCGGGTCAGGACTACTACGAGCAGTACTTC,CASIPGQDYYEQYF
TRBV19,-,-,TRBJ2-2,TGTGCCAGTAGTAACAGGGTCGCGAACACCGGGGAGCTGTTTTTT,CASSNRVANTGELFF
TRBV7-9,TRBD1,-,TRBJ2-6,TGTGCCAGCAGCCCGGGACAGGGACCGAGGGCCAACGTCCTGACTTTC,CASSPGQGPRANVLTF
TRBV5-6,TRBD2,once,TRBJ2-5,TGTGCCAGCAGCCCCCCCGGGAGGAGGGAAGAGACCCAGTACTTC,CASSPPGRREETQYF
TRBV15,TRBD1,-,TRBJ2-1,TGTGCCACCAGCAGAGGACAGGGGGCGGCCAATGAGCAGTTCTTC,CATSRGQGAANEQFF
TRBV29-1,-,-,TRBJ2-7,TGCAGCGTTGAGGTTGGCAGGGACTACGAGCAGTACTTC,CSVEVGRDYEQYF
TRBV14,TRBD1,-,TRBJ1-5,TGTGCCAGCAGCCAAAGGACAGGAGATCAGCCCCAGCATTTT,CASSQRTGDQPQHF
TRBV27,-,-,TRBJ1-1,TGTGCCAGCAGTCCCGCTGACAGGTACACTGAAGCTTTCTTT,CASSPADRYTEAFF
TRBV7-9,-,-,TRBJ2-5,TGTGCCAGCAGCTTCTTGAGAGAAGAGACCCAGTACTTC,CASSFLREETQYF
TRBV4-2,-,-,TRBJ2-7,TGTGCCAGCAGCCAAGATGGCCCCCGGACCGAGGGTTTATACGAGCAGTACTTC,CASSQDGPRTEGLYEQYF
TRBV29-1,TRBD1,-,TRBJ1-1,TGCAGCGGACAGGGCGTCATGAACACTGAAGCTTTCTTT,CSGQGVMNTEAFF
TRBV7-3,TRBD2,-,TRBJ2-1,TGTGCCAGCAGCTTGGGACTAGCGGGAGTTGAGGAGCAGTTCTTC,CASSLGLAGVEEQFF
TRBV2,-,-,TRBJ2-7,TGTGCCAGCAGTGTAGGAGCGGGTTACCCCTACGAGCAGTACTTC,CASSVGAGYPYEQYF
TRBV12-5,-,-,TRBJ2-7,TGTGCTAGTGGCGCGGACAGAGACTACGAGCAGTACTTC,CASGADRDYEQYF
TRBV7-2,TRBD1,few,TRBJ2-1,TGTGCCAGCAGCTTGTCCCCCGGGGACAGGCAGTTCTTC,CASSLSPGDRQFF
TRBV19,-,-,TRBJ1-5,TGTGCCAGTAGGAGGACTGCAAATCAGCCCCAGCATTTT,CASRRTANQPQHF
TRBV11-3,TRBD1,-,TRBJ1-1,TGTGCCAGCAGCTCGGACAGGGCTGAAGCTTTCTTT,CASSSDRAEAFF
TRBV28,-,-,TRBJ1-1,TGTGCCAGCATCGAACCGGGACTAAACACTGAAGCTTTCTTT,CASIEPGLNTEAFF
TRBV4-1,-,-,TRBJ1-2,TGCGCCAGCAGCCCGCGTCGCGGTGACGCTAACTATGGCTACACCTTC,CASSPRRGDANYGYTF
TRBV5-4,TRBD1,-,TRBJ1-1,TGTGCCAGCAGCATAAGACAGGGGTTGGAACAACTCCGACGAAACACTGAAGCTTTCTTT,CASSIRQGLEQLRRNTEAFF
TRBV5-4,-,-,TRBJ2-7,TGTGCCACCAAGGCGGGATCAGGACGCGAGCAGTACTTC,CATKAGSGREQYF
TRBV25-1,-,-,TRBJ1-1,TGTGCCAGCAGTGCCCAGCATGGCGGAGCTTTCTTT,CASSAQHGGAFF
TRBV2,TRBD2,-,TRBJ2-1,TGTGCCAGCAGAGCGGGACTAGGTGCCAATGAGCAGTTCTTC,CASRAGLGANEQFF
TRBV28,-,-,TRBJ2-7,TGTGCCAGCAGTCCCGGCCCGGGGTCGGGCTACGAGCAGTACTTC,CASSPGPGSGYEQYF
TRBV18,-,once,TRBJ2-1,TGTGCCAGCTCACCCCCTCGGAGCGGGCTTTACAATGAGCAGTTCTTC,CASSPPRSGLYNEQFF